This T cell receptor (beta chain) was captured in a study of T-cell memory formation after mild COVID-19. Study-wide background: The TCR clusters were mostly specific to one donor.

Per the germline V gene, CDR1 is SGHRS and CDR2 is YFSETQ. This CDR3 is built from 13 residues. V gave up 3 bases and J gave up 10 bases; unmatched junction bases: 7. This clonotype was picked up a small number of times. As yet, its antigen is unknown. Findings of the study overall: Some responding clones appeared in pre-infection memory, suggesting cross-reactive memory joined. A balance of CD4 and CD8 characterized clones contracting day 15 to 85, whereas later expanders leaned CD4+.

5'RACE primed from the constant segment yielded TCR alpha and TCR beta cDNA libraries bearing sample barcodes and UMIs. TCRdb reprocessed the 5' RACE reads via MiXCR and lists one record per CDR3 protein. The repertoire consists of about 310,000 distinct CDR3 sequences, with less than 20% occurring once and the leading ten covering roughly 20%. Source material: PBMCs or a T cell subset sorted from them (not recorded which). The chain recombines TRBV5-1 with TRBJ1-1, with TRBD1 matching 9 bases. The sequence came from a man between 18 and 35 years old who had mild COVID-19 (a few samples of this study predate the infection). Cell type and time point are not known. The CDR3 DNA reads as TGCGCCAGCAGCTGGGGACAGGGAGGCGCAGCTTTCTTT. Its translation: CASSWGQGGAAFF.